This TCR beta chain was found in a study of cytomegalovirus exposure and HLA in healthy donors. CDR3 size: 15 residues. CDR1 and CDR2 from the germline V gene are SGHDT and YYEEEE. V lost 0 bases and J lost 3, with 11 bases in between. The protocol was immunoSEQ multiplex PCR, while the TCRdb copy is restricted to in-frame clones and leaves out a portion. The data hold about 160,000 clones, with 86% observed a single time. Input material: PBMCs. The V call is TRBV5-6, the J call TRBJ2-3; possible D gene TRBD2, 6 bases. This sequence originates from a woman in her late teens or twenties in good health and CMV-seronegative. The CDR3 DNA reads TGTGCCAGCAGCTTGGGGGGACTCATAACAGATACGCAGTATTTT. The encoded protein is CASSLGGLITDTQYF.